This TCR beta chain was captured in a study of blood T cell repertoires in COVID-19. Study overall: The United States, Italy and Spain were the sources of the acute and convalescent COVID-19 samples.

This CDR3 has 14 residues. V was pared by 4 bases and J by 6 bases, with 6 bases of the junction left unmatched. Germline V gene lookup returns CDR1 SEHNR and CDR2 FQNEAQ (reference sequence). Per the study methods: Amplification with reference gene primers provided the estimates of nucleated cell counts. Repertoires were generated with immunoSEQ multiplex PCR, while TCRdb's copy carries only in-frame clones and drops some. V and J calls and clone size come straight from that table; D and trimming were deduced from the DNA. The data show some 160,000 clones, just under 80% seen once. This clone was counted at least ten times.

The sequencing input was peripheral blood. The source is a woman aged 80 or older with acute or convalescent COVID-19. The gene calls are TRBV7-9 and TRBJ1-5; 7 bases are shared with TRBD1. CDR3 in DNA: TGTGCCAGCAGCTACGGGACAGACGGTCAGCCCCAGCATTTT. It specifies CASSYGTDGQPQHF. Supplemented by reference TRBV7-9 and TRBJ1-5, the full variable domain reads DTGVSQNPRHKITKRGQNVTFRCDPISEHNRLYWYRQTLGQGPEFLTYFQNEAQLEKSRLLSDRFSAERPKGSFSTLEIQRTEQGDSAMYLCASSYGTDGQPQHFGDGTRLSIL.